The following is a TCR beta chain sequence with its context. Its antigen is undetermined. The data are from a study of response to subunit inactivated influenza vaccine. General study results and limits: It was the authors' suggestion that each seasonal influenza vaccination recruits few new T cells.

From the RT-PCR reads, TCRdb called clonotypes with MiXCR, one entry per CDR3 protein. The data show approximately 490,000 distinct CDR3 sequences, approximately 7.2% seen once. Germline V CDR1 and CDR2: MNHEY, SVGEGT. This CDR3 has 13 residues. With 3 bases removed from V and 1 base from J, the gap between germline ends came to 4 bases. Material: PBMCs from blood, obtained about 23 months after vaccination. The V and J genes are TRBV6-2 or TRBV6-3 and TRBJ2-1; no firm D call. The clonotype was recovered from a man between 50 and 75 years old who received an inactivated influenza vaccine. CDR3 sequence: CASSYRSYNEQFF. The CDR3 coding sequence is TGTGCCAGCAGTTATAGGTCCTACAATGAGCAGTTCTTC.